What follows is one T cell receptor beta chain and its context. The V gene lost 4 bases and the J gene lost 2 bases, with 7 bases spanning the gap. From germline, CDR1 is SGHAT and CDR2 FQDESV (reference sequence). CDR3 length: 13 amino acids. These data belong to a study of blood T cell repertoires in COVID-19. The data were produced by immunoSEQ multiplex PCR, yet TCRdb's version contains in-frame clones alone and is incomplete. The sample holds 100,000 to 150,000 clones, about four fifths seen once. The TCR sequence derives from a man between 35 and 55 years old with active or convalescent COVID-19. This chain connects TRBV11-1 to TRBJ2-3; D is ambiguous. The source material was peripheral blood. This CDR3 reads CASSSLSTDTQYF. In DNA form, the CDR3 reads TGTGCCAGCAGCTCCCTTTCCACAGATACGCAGTATTTT.